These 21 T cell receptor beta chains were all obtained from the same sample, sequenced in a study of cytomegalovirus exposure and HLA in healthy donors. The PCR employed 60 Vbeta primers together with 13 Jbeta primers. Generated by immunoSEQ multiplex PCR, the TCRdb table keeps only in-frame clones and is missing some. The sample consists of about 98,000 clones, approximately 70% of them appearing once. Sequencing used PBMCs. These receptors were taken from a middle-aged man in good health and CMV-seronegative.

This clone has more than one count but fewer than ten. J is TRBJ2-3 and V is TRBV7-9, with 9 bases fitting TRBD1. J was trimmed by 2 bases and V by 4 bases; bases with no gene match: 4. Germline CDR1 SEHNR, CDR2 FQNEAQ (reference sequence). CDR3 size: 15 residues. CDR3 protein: CASSSGQGNTDTQYF. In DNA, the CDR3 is TGTGCCAGCAGCTCCGGACAGGGGAACACAGATACGCAGTATTTT.

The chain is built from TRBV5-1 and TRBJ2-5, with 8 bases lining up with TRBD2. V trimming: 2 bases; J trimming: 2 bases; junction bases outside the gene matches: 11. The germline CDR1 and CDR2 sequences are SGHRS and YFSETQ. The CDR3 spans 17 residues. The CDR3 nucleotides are TGCGCCAGCAGCTTAGGTGCGGGGGGCAATGTTCAAGAGACCCAGTACTTC. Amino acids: CASSLGAGGNVQETQYF.

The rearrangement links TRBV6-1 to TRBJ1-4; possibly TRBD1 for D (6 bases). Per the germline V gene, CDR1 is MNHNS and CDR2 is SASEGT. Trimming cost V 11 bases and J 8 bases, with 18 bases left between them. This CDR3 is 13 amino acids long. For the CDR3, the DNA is TGTGCCGGGGCGGGGGGGCTAGGGGAAAAACTGTTTTTT. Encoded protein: CAGAGGLGEKLFF.

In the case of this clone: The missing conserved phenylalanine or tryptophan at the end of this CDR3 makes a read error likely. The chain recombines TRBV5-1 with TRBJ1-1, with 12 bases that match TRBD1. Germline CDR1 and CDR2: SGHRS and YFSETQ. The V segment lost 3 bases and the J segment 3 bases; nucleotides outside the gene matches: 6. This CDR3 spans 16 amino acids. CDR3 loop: CASSSGQGAWDTEAFL. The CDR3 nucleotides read TGCGCCAGCAGCTCGGGACAGGGGGCTTGGGACACTGAAGCTTTCCTT.

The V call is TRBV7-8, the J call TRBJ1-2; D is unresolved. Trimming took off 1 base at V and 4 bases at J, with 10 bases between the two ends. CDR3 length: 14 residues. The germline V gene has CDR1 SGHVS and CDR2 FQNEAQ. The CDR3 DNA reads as TGTGCCAGCAGCTTAGGCCTAGGGAGCTATGGCTACACCTTC. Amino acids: CASSLGLGSYGYTF.

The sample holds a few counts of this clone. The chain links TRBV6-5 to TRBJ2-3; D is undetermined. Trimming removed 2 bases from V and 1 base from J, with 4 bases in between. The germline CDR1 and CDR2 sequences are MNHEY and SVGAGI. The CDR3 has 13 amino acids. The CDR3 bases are TGTGCCAGCAGTTACCGGGGCACAGATACGCAGTATTTT. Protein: CASSYRGTDTQYF.

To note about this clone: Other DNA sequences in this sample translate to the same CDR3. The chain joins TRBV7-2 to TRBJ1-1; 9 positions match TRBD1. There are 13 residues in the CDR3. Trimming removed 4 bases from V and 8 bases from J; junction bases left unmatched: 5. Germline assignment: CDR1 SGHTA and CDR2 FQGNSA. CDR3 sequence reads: CASSSRDRDEAFF. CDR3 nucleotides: TGTGCCAGCAGCTCCCGGGACAGGGACGAAGCTTTCTTT.

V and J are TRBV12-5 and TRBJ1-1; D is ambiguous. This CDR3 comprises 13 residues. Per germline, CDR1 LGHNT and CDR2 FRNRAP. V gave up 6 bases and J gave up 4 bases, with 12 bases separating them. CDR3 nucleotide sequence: TGTGCTAGTGGGACCGGGTTTTCCACTGAAGCTTTCTTT. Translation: CASGTGFSTEAFF.

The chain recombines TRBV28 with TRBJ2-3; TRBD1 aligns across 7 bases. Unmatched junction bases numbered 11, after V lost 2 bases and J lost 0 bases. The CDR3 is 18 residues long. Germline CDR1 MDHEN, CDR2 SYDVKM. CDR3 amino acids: CASSLPARRQGSTDTQYF. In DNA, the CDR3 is TGTGCCAGCAGTTTACCCGCCCGTCGACAGGGTAGCACAGATACGCAGTATTTT.

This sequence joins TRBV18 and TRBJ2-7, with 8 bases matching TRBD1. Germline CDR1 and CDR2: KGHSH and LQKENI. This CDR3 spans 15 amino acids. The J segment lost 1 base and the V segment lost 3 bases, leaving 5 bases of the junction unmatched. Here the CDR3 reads CASSPMGTGSYEQYF. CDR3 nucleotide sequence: TGTGCCAGCTCACCGATGGGGACAGGTTCCTACGAGCAGTACTTC.

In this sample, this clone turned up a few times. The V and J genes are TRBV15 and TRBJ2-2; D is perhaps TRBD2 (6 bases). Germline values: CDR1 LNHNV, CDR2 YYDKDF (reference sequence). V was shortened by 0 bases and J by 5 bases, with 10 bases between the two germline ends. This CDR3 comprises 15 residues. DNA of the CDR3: TGTGCCACCAGCAGAGACAGTGCGGGGACCGGGGAGCTGTTTTTT. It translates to CATSRDSAGTGELFF.

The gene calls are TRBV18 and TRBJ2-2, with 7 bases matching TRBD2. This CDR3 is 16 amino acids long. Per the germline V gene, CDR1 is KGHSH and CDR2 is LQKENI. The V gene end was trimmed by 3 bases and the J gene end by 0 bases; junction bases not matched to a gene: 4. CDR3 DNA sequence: TGTGCCAGCTCACCGGGGGGGTTCGCGAACACCGGGGAGCTGTTTTTT. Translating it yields CASSPGGFANTGELFF.

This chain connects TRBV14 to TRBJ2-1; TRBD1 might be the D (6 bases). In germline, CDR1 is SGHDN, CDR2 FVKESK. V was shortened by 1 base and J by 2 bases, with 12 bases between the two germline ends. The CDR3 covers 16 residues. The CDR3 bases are TGTGCCAGCAGCCAAGTGGTGGACAGTACCTACAATGAGCAGTTCTTC. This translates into CASSQVVDSTYNEQFF.

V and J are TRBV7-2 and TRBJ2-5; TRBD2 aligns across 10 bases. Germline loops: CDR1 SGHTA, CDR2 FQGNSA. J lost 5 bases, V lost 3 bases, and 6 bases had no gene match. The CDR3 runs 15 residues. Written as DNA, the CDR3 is TGTGCCAGCAGCTTGAGCGGGGGGGCCCTGGAGACCCAGTACTTC. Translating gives CASSLSGGALETQYF.

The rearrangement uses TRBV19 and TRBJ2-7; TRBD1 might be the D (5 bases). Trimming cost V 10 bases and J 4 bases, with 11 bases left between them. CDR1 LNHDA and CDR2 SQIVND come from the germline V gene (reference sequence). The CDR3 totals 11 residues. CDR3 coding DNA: TGTGCCACTAAGACAGATTACGAGCAGTACTTC. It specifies CATKTDYEQYF.

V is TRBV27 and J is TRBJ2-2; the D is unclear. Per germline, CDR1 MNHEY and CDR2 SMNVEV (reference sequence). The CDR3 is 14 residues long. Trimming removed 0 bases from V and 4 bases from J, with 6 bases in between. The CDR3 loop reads CASSLSSLTGELFF. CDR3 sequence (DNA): TGTGCCAGCAGTTTATCGTCACTCACCGGGGAGCTGTTTTTT.

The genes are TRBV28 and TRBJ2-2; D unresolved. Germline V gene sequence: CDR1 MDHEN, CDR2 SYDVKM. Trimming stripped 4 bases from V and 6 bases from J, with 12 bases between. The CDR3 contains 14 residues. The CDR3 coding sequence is TGTGCCAGCAGTTCGTACGAGAATCCCGGGGAGCTGTTTTTT. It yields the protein CASSSYENPGELFF.

Here the CDR3 reads CASSVVRGQGAAAFF. The CDR3 DNA reads as TGTGCCAGCAGCGTAGTTCGTGGACAGGGGGCGGCCGCTTTCTTT. V is TRBV9 and J is TRBJ1-1; TRBD1 matches 11 bases. The CDR3 is 15 residues long. After removal of 0 bases from V and 11 bases from J, the junction contained 9 bases not matched to a gene. CDR1 and CDR2 from the germline V gene are SGDLS and YYNGEE.

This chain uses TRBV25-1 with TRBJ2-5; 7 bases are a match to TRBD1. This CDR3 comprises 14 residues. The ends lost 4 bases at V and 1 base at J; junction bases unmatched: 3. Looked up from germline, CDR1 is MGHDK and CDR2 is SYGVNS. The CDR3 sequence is CASSVRDSQETQYF. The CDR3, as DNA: TGTGCCAGCAGTGTCCGGGACAGCCAAGAGACCCAGTACTTC. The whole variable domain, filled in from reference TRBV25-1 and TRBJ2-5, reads EADIYQTPRYLVIGTGKKITLECSQTMGHDKMYWYQQDPGMELHLIHYSYGVNSTEKGDLSSESTVSRIRTEHFPLTLESARPSHTSQYLCASSVRDSQETQYFGPGTRLLVL.

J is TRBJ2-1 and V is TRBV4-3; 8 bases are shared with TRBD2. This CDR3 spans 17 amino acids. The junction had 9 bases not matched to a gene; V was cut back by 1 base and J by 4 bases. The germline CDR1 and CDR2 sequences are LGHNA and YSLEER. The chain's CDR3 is CASSQVFAGGRYNEQFF. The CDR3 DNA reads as TGCGCCAGCAGCCAAGTATTTGCGGGGGGAAGATACAATGAGCAGTTCTTC.

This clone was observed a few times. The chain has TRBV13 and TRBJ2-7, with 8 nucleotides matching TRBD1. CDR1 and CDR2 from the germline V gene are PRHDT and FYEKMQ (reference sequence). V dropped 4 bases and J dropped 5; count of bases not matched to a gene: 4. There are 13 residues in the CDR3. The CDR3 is CASSWTGINEQYF. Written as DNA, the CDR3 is TGTGCCAGCAGCTGGACAGGGATCAACGAGCAGTACTTC. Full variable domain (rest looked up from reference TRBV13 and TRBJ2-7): AAGVIQSPRHLIKEKRETATLKCYPIPRHDTVYWYQQGPGQDPQFLISFYEKMQSDKGSIPDRFSAQQFSDYHSELNMSSLELGDSALYFCASSWTGINEQYFGPGTRLTVT.